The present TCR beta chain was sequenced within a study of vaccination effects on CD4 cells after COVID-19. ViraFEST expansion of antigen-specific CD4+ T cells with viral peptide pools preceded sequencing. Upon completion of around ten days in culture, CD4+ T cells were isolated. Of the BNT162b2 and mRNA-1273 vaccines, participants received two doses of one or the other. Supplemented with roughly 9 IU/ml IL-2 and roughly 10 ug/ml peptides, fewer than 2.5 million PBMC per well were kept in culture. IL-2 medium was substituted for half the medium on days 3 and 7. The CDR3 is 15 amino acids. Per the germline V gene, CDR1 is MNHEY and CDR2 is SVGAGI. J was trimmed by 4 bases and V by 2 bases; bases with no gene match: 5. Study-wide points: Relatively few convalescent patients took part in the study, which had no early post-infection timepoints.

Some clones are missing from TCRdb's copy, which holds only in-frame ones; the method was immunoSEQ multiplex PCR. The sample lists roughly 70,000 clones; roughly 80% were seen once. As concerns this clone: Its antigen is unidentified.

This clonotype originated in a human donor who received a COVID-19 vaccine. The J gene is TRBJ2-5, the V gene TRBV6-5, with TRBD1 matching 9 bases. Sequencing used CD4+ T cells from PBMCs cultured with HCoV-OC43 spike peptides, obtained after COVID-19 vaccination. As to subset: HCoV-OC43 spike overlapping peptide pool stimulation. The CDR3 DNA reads TGTGCCAGCAGTTACGTTGGGACAGGGTCAGAGACCCAGTACTTC. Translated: CASSYVGTGSETQYF.